This T cell receptor beta chain was identified during a study of blood T cell repertoires in COVID-19. The V segment lost 4 bases and the J segment 9 bases; nucleotides outside the gene matches: 9. Germline-derived CDR1 and CDR2 are KGHSH and LQKENI. CDR3 size: 14 residues. TCRdb keeps only in-frame clones here, not all; method: immunoSEQ multiplex PCR. The data contain about 59,000 clones, approximately 79% of them singletons. The receptor was isolated from a human donor in a cohort sampled during active COVID-19. What was sequenced was peripheral blood. The chain couples TRBV18 to TRBJ2-4; 7 bases line up with TRBD2. The DNA for the CDR3 is TGTGCCAGCTCACAGGACGCCCCGGGAGGCATTCAGTACTTC. The encoded protein is CASSQDAPGGIQYF.